The clone carrying this T cell receptor (beta chain) has only one observation. The sample originates from a study of control samples from healthy donors and cancer patients. The method was immunoSEQ multiplex PCR; TCRdb's version includes in-frame clones alone and lacks a portion of them. The sample holds 98,000 or so clones, approximately 81% seen once. Germline V gene sequence: CDR1 SEHNR, CDR2 FQNEAQ (reference sequence). After removal of 5 bases from V and 1 base from J, the junction contained 10 bases not matched to a gene. CDR3 size: 16 residues. The sequenced sample was blood. The chain has TRBV7-9 and TRBJ1-2; 7 bases line up with TRBD1. The sequence derives from a woman in her 30s in good health. CDR3 in DNA: TGTGCCAGCAGCGAACCGGGGACAGCTTTTAACTATGGCTACACCTTC. Protein sequence: CASSEPGTAFNYGYTF.